This T cell receptor (beta chain) is from a study of T cells in Graves' hyperthyroidism and ophthalmopathy. This clonotype was found many times. V lost 1 base, J lost 13 bases, and 13 bases stayed unmatched. Germline V lookup: CDR1 SGHAT, CDR2 FQNNGV. The CDR3 has 16 residues. RNA transcripts yielded amplified TCR beta CDR3 regions. HTBI primers drove first-round RT-PCR of the TCR CDR3. MiXCR was run by TCRdb on the multiplex PCR reads, yielding one entry per CDR3 protein. Seen here are some 440,000 distinct CDR3 sequences, around 16% observed once, and the top ten hold around an eighth. The sequencing sample was made of blood. The receptor's source is a woman aged 18-29 years with Graves' hyperthyroidism. V is TRBV11-2 and J is TRBJ2-3; 11 bases match TRBD2. The CDR3: CASSLGVGSGGALEYF. The CDR3 coding sequence is TGTGCCAGCAGCTTAGGTGTTGGTAGCGGGGGGGCCTTGGAGTATTTT.